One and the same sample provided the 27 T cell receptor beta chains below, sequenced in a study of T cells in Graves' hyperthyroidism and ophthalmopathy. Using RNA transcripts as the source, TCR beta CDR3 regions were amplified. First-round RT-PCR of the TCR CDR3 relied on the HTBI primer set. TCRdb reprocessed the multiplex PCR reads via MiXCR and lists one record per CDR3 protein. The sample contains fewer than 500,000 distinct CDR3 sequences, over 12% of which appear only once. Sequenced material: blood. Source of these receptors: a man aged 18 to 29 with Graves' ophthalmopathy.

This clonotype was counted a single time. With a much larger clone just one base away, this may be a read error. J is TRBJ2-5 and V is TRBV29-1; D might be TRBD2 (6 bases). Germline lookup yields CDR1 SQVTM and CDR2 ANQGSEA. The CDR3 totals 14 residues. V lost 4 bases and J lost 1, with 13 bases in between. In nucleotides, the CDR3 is TGCAGCGTTGCGGGGGACGGGGGCCAAGAGACCCAGTACTTC. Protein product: CSVAGDGGQETQYF.

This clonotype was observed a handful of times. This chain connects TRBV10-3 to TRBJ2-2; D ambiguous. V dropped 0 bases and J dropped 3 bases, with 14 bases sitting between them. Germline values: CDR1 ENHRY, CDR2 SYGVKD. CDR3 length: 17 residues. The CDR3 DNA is TGTGCCATCAGTGAGTCTATGACGGCCTTAGACACCGGGGAGCTGTTTTTT. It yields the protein CAISESMTALDTGELFF.

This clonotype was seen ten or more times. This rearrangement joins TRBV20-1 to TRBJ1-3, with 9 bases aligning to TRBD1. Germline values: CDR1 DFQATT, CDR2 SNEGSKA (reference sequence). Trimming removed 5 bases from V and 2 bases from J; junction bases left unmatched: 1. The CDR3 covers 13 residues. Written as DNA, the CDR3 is TGCAGTGCTGGGACAGGGACTGGAAACACCATATATTTT. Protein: CSAGTGTGNTIYF.

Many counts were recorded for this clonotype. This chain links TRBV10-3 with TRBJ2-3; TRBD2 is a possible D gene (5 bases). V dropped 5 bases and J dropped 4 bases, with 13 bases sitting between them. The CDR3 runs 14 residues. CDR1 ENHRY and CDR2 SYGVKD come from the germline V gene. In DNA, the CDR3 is TGTGCCATCAGTCTACTAGGTGTCGCAGATACGCAGTATTTT. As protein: CAISLLGVADTQYF.

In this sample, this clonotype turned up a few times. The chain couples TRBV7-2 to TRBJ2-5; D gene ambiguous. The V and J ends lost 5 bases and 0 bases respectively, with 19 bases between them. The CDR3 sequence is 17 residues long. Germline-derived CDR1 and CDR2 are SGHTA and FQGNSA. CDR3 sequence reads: CASSGRFPGWNQETQYF. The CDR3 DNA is TGTGCCAGCAGCGGCCGCTTTCCTGGGTGGAACCAAGAGACCCAGTACTTC.

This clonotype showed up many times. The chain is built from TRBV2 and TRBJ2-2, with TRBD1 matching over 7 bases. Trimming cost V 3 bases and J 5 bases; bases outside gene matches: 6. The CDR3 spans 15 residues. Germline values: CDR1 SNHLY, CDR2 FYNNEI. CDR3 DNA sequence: TGTGCCAGCAGTGACGGTCAGGGGGAAACCGGGGAGCTGTTTTTT. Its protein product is CASSDGQGETGELFF.

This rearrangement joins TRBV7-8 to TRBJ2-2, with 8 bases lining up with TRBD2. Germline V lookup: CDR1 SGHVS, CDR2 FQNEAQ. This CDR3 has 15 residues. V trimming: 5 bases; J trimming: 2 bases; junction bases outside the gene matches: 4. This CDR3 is CASSNGRVNTGELFF. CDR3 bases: TGTGCCAGCAGCAACGGGAGGGTCAACACCGGGGAGCTGTTTTTT. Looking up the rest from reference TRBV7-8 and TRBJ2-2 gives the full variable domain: GAGVSQSPRYKVAKRGQDVALRCDPISGHVSLFWYQQALGQGPEFLTYFQNEAQLDKSGLPSDRFFAERPEGSVSTLKIQRTQQEDSAVYLCASSNGRVNTGELFFGEGSRLTVL.

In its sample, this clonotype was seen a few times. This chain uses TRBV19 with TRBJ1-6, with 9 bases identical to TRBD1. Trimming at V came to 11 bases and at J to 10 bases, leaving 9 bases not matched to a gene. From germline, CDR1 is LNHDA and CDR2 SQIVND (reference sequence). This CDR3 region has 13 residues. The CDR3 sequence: CACKDRGGSPLHF. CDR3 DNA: TGTGCCTGCAAGGACAGGGGAGGCTCACCCCTCCACTTT.

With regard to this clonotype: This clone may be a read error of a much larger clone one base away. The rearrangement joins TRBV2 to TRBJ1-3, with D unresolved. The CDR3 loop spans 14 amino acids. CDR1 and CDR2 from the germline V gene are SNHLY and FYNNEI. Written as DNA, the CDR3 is TGTGCCAGCAGAGAGGGATCCGTTGGAAACACCATACATTTT. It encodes CASREGSVGNTIHF. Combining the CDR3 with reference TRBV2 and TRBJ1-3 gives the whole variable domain EPEVTQTPSHQVTQMGQEVILRCVPISNHLYFYWYRQILGQKVEFLVSFYNNEISEKSEIFDDQFSVERPDGSNFTLKIRSTKLEDSAMYFCASREGSVGNTIHFGEGSWLTVV.

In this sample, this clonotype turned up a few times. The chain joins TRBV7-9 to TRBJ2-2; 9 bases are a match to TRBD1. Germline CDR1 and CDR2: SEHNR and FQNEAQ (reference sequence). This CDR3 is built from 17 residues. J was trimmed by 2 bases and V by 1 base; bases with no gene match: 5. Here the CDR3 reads CASSLGWDRVNTGELFF. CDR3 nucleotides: TGTGCCAGCAGCTTAGGATGGGACAGGGTCAACACCGGGGAGCTGTTTTTT.

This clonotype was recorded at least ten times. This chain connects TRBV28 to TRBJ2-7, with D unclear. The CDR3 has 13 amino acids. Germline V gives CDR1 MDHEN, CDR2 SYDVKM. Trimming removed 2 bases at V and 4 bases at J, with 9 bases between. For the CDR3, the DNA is TGTGCCAGCAGTTTACCAAGCTTTTACGAGCAGTACTTC. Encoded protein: CASSLPSFYEQYF.

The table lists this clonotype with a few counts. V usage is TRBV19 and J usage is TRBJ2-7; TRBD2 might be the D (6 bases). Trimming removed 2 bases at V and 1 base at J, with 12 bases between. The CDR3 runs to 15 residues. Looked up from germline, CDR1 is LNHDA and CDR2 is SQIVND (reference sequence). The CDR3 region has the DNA TGTGCCAGTAGTATAACCGGGGGATTTTCCTACGAGCAGTACTTC. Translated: CASSITGGFSYEQYF.

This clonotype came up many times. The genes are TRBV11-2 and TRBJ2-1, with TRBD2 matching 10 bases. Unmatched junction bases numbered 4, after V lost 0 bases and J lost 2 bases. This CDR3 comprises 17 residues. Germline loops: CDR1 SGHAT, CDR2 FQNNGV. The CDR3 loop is CASSLDGSGGAYNEQFF. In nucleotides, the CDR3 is TGTGCCAGCAGCTTAGACGGAAGCGGGGGGGCCTACAATGAGCAGTTCTTC.

This CDR3 is CASRIIAGVGNEQFF. Written as DNA, the CDR3 is TGTGCCAGCAGGATTATAGCGGGAGTGGGGAATGAGCAGTTCTTC. The chain uses TRBV5-8 and TRBJ2-1, with 9 bases that match TRBD2. Germline assignment: CDR1 SGHTS and CDR2 YDEGEE. V lost 5 bases, J lost 7 bases, and 10 bases stayed unmatched. This CDR3 is 15 amino acids long.

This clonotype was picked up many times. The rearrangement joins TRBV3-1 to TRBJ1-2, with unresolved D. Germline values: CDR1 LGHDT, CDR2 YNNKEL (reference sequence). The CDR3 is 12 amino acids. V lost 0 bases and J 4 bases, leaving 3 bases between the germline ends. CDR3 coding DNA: TGTGCCAGCAGCCAAGATAGCTATGGCTACACCTTC. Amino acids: CASSQDSYGYTF.

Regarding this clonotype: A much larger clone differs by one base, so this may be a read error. In DNA form, the CDR3 reads TGTGCCAGCAGTTTGGGACAGGACCTCTACGGGCAGTACTTC. Translating it yields CASSLGQDLYGQYF. The V call is TRBV12-3 or TRBV12-4, the J call TRBJ2-7, with 8 bases matching TRBD1. The CDR3 has 14 amino acids.

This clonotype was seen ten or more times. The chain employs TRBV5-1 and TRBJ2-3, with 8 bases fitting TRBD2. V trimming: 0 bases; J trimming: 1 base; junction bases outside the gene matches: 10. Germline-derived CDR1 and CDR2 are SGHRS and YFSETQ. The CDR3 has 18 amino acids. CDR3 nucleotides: TGCGCCAGCAGCTTGGCCGGACGCGGGCGGGGGGGCACAGATACGCAGTATTTT. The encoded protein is CASSLAGRGRGGTDTQYF.

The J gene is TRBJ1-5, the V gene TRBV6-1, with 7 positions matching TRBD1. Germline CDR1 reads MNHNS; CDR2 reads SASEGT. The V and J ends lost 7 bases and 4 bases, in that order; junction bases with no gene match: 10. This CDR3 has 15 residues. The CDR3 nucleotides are TGTGCCAGCACTAACCGCCCGACAGGGAATCAGCCCCAGCATTTT. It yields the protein CASTNRPTGNQPQHF.

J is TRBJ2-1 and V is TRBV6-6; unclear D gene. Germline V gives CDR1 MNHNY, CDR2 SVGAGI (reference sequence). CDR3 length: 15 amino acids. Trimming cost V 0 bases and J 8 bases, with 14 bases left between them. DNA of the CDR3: TGTGCCAGCAGTTACTCCTCTATATTCCGGGATGAGCAGTTCTTC. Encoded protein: CASSYSSIFRDEQFF.

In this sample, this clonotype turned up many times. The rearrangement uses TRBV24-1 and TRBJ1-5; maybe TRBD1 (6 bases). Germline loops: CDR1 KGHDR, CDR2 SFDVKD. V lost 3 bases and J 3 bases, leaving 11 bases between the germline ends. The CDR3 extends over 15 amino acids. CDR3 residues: CATSDAGAINQPQHF. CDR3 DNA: TGTGCCACCAGTGATGCAGGGGCGATCAATCAGCCCCAGCATTTT.

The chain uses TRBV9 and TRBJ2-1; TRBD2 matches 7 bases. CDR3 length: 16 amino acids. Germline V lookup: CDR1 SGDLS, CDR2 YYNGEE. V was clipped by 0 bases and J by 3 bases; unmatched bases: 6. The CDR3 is CASSVGGTNLYNEQFF. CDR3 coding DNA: TGTGCCAGCAGCGTAGGAGGGACTAACCTCTACAATGAGCAGTTCTTC.

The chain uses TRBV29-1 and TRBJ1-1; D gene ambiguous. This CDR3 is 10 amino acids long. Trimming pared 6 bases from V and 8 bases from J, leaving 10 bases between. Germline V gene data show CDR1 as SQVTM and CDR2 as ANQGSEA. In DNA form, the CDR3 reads TGCAGCGTGGGCGCCATAGAAGCTTTCTTT. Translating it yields CSVGAIEAFF.

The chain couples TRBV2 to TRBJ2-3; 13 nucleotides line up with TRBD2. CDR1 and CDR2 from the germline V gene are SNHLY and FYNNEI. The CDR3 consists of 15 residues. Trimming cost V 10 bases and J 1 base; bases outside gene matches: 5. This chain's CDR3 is CATRTSGGRTDTQYF. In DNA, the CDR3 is TGTGCCACCCGGACTAGCGGGGGCCGCACAGATACGCAGTATTTT.

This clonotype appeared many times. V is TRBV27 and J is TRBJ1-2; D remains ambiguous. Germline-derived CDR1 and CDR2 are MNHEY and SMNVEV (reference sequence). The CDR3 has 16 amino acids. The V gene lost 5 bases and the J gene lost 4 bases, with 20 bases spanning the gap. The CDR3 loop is CASSPLVRSSSYGYTF. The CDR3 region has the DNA TGTGCCAGCAGTCCCCTTGTCAGGAGCAGTAGCTATGGCTACACCTTC.

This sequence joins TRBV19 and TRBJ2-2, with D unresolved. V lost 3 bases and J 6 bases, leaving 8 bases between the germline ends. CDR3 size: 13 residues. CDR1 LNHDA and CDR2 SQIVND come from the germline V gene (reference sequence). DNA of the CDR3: TGTGCCAGTAGTATTTCGGGTGCCGGGGAGCTGTTTTTT. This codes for CASSISGAGELFF. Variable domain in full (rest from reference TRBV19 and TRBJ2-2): DGGITQSPKYLFRKEGQNVTLSCEQNLNHDAMYWYRQDPGQGLRLIYYSQIVNDFQKGDIAEGYSVSREKKESFPLTVTSAQKNPTAFYLCASSISGAGELFFGEGSRLTVL.

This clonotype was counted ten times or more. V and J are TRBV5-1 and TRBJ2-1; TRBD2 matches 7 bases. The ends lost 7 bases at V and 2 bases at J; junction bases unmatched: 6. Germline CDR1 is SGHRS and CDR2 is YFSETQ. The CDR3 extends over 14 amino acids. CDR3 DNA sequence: TGCGCCAGCTCCACTAGCGTGGCCTACAATGAGCAGTTCTTC. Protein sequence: CASSTSVAYNEQFF.

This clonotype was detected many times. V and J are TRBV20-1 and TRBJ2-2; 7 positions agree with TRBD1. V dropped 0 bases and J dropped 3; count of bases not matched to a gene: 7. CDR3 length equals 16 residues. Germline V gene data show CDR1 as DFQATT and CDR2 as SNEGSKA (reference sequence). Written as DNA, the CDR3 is TGCAGTGCTAGAGATGGAGAGGGGGCGCACACCGGGGAGCTGTTTTTT. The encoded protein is CSARDGEGAHTGELFF.